The present TCR beta chain was sequenced within a study of T cell changes during pregnancy in multiple sclerosis. The V end was cut by 3 bases, the J end by 4 bases, with 18 bases between. The CDR3 totals 15 residues. The germline V gene has CDR1 GTSNPN and CDR2 SVGIG (reference sequence). The table came from immunoSEQ multiplex PCR; TCRdb's copy has only in-frame clones and leaves some out. The table includes about 73,000 clones, 85% to 95% detected once. The rearrangement links TRBV30 to TRBJ1-2; D possibly corresponds to TRBD1 (5 bases). This TCR was recovered from a female donor in good health, enrolled as a control in a pregnancy study. Here the sequenced sample was peripheral blood, taken in the third trimester of pregnancy. CDR3 sequence: CAWRNPMDTPYGYTF. The DNA for the CDR3 is TGTGCCTGGAGGAACCCAATGGACACTCCCTATGGCTACACCTTC.